These T cell receptor beta chains were read from a single sample in a study of cytomegalovirus exposure and HLA in healthy donors. The data were produced by immunoSEQ multiplex PCR, yet TCRdb's version contains in-frame clones alone and is incomplete. The sample lists around 200,000 clones; 81% were seen once. Material: PBMCs. Receptor source: a man in his fifties or sixties in good health and CMV-seronegative. Both conserved end residues are part of each CDR3. A D gene is named only where the DNA matches it firmly. Where a row states a size, it is once, few, many or the class of an expanded clone; other rows omit it.

-,TRBV12-5,-,TRBJ1-2,TGTGCTAGTGGGCCAGGGAAAGGCTATGGCTACACCTTC,CASGPGKGYGYTF
-,TRBV27,-,TRBJ2-7,TGTGCCAGCAGTGATGGGGGGTTTCTGGAGCAGTACTTC,CASSDGGFLEQYF
TRBD1,TRBV6-1,once,TRBJ1-5,TGTGCCAGCAGTGGACAGGGCGATCAGCCCCAGCATTTT,CASSGQGDQPQHF
-,TRBV7-9,few,TRBJ2-7,TGTGCCAGCACCTCTACCGGAGTCGAGCAGTACTTC,CASTSTGVEQYF
-,TRBV5-1,-,TRBJ1-2,TGCGCCAGCAGCTTGGAAGGGGGGGCCTCTGGCGGCTACACCTTC,CASSLEGGASGGYTF
TRBD1,TRBV18,-,TRBJ2-7,TGTGCCAGCTCACCGGGGACAGGGGCTCGCTACGAGCAGTACTTC,CASSPGTGARYEQYF
-,TRBV7-9,-,TRBJ1-1,TGTTCCAGCAGCTCCTCGGGGGCTGAAGCTTTCTTT,CSSSSSGAEAFF
-,TRBV5-6,-,TRBJ2-5,TGTGCCAGCAGCTGGTGGACAGCCGTCCAAGAGACCCAGTACTTC,CASSWWTAVQETQYF
-,TRBV25-1,once,TRBJ1-2,TGTGCCAGCAGTCCGGGTTGGGGCTACACCTTC,CASSPGWGYTF
-,TRBV6-5,-,TRBJ1-1,TGTGCCAGCAGTGTAGCCCGGGGCACTGAAGCTTTCTTT,CASSVARGTEAFF
-,TRBV7-9,-,TRBJ1-6,TGTGCCAGCAGCTTGAGGGTAGGAAGCTCCTATAATTCACCCCTCCACTTT,CASSLRVGSSYNSPLHF
TRBD1,TRBV27,-,TRBJ2-7,TGTGCCAGCAGCCAACAGGGGTGCGAGCAGTACTTC,CASSQQGCEQYF
TRBD2,TRBV7-2,-,TRBJ2-1,TGTGCCAGCAGCTTATCTTGGGTTAGCGGGGGTCGGCAGTTCTTC,CASSLSWVSGGRQFF
-,TRBV6-5,-,TRBJ1-5,TGTGCCAGCGCCCTAGAAGGTAGCAATCAGCCCCAGCATTTT,CASALEGSNQPQHF
TRBD2,TRBV5-1,-,TRBJ2-5,TGCGCCAGCACATCGGGACTAGCTGGAGAGACCCAGTACTTC,CASTSGLAGETQYF
TRBD2,TRBV4-1,-,TRBJ2-4,TGCGCCAGCAGCCAGGGAGGGGTTCCCCTCAAAAACATTCAGTACTTC,CASSQGGVPLKNIQYF
TRBD1,TRBV7-3,once,TRBJ2-2,TGTGCCAGCAGCCCGGGACAGGGGGCCGGGGAGCTGTTTTTT,CASSPGQGAGELFF
-,TRBV7-3,once,TRBJ2-3,TGTGCCAGCAGCCCACAGGTGGGGCCCACAGATACGCAGTATTTT,CASSPQVGPTDTQYF
-,TRBV6-5,-,TRBJ1-4,TGTGCCAGCAGACCCCTACAGGGCTCTAGGGAAAAACTGTTTTTT,CASRPLQGSREKLFF
TRBD1,TRBV5-5,-,TRBJ2-1,TGTGCCAGCAGCTTGGAGGGACAGGCTTACAATGAGCAGTTCTTC,CASSLEGQAYNEQFF
TRBD1,TRBV4-1,once,TRBJ1-4,TGCGCCAGCAGCCACGGGACAGGGGGATGGAATGAAAAACTGTTTTTT,CASSHGTGGWNEKLFF
-,TRBV12-5,-,TRBJ1-2,TGTGCTAGTGGTTTGGGCGGTGGCTACACCTTC,CASGLGGGYTF
TRBD1,TRBV2,-,TRBJ2-3,TGTGCCAGCAGATTACAGGGGGCGACAGATACGCAGTATTTT,CASRLQGATDTQYF
-,TRBV20-1,few,TRBJ2-7,TGCAGTGCTAGTCTATCGGACGAGCAGTACTTC,CSASLSDEQYF
TRBD1,TRBV30,-,TRBJ2-2,TGTGCCTGGAGTGTACGCAGACAGGGGGCATCCGGGGAGCTGTTTTTT,CAWSVRRQGASGELFF
TRBD1,TRBV2,-,TRBJ2-3,TGTGCCAGACAAGTTAATCAGGGGGTGGCAGATACGCAGTATTTT,CARQVNQGVADTQYF
-,TRBV9,-,TRBJ2-3,TGTGCCAGCAGCGAGAGCCCCACAGATACGCAGTATTTT,CASSESPTDTQYF
-,TRBV7-6,-,TRBJ1-6,TGTGCCAGCAGCCCCCGACAGGTCGACTCACACCCCCTCCACTTT,CASSPRQVDSHPLHF
-,TRBV19,-,TRBJ1-5,TGTGCCAGTAGCTACAGGGGCAATCAGCCCCAGCATTTT,CASSYRGNQPQHF
TRBD1,TRBV5-6,-,TRBJ1-3,TGTGCCAGCAGCTCCTCGGGACAGGGCAGCGGAAACACCATATATTTT,CASSSSGQGSGNTIYF
-,TRBV10-3,-,TRBJ1-4,TGTGCCATCAGTGAGAGGGAGACAGGTGATGAAAAACTGTTTTTT,CAISERETGDEKLFF
TRBD1,TRBV11-3,few,TRBJ1-1,TGTGCCAGCAGTTTAGGGGGCGCGACTGAAGCTTTCTTT,CASSLGGATEAFF
-,TRBV5-1,-,TRBJ2-7,TGCGCCAGCAGCTTAGAGAGCTCCTACGAGCAGTACTTC,CASSLESSYEQYF
-,TRBV29-1,once,TRBJ1-4,TGCAGCGTCGAGGCAACTAATGAAAAACTGTTTTTT,CSVEATNEKLFF
TRBD1,TRBV27,-,TRBJ2-7,TGTGCCAGCGGGACAGGTGGGGGCATAGAGCAGTACTTC,CASGTGGGIEQYF
-,TRBV27,-,TRBJ1-2,TGTGCCAGCAGTTTTAAAGGGGATAACTATGGCTACACCTTC,CASSFKGDNYGYTF
TRBD1,TRBV18,-,TRBJ2-7,TGTGCCAGCTCACCACCGCCCCGACAGGGCAGCTCCTACGAGCAGTACTTC,CASSPPPRQGSSYEQYF
-,TRBV5-1,-,TRBJ2-1,TGCGCCAGCAGCTTGGACCGAGCCTACAATGAGCAGTTCTTC,CASSLDRAYNEQFF
-,TRBV19,-,TRBJ1-1,TGTGCCAGTAGTTCCCGGGGTGACACTGAAGCTTTCTTT,CASSSRGDTEAFF
TRBD2,TRBV2,-,TRBJ2-1,TGTGCCAGCAGAGGGACTAGCGGGGTGGATGAGCAGTTCTTC,CASRGTSGVDEQFF
TRBD2,TRBV27,-,TRBJ2-5,TGTGCCAGCAGTCCAACTAGCGGGGGAAGGTGGTGGGAGACCCAGTACTTC,CASSPTSGGRWWETQYF
-,TRBV7-9,few,TRBJ1-6,TGTGCCAGCAGCTTACTCGCGGGGAACGGTAATTCACCCCTCCACTTT,CASSLLAGNGNSPLHF
TRBD1,TRBV10-3,-,TRBJ1-1,TGTGCCATCAGCCGACAGGGGGTAGGGACTGAAGCTTTCTTT,CAISRQGVGTEAFF
-,TRBV11-2,-,TRBJ1-1,TGTGCCAGCAGCTTACCATTCAGGGGCATGAACACTGAAGCTTTCTTT,CASSLPFRGMNTEAFF
-,TRBV29-1,-,TRBJ2-7,TGCAGCGCTCGAGCTGGAATAGACAGGTCTTACGAGCAGTACTTC,CSARAGIDRSYEQYF
-,TRBV5-6,-,TRBJ2-5,TGTGCCAGCAGCTTGCAGTCAGGAGAGACCCAGTACTTC,CASSLQSGETQYF
-,TRBV7-3,-,TRBJ1-3,TGTGCCAGCAGCTTACAGGCGACCTCTGGAAACACCATATATTTT,CASSLQATSGNTIYF
TRBD1,TRBV6-1,-,TRBJ2-7,TGTGCCAGCAGTGAACGAGGCCCTAGGACAGGGGCCTCCTACGAGCAGTACTTC,CASSERGPRTGASYEQYF
-,TRBV4-2,-,TRBJ2-3,TGTGCCAGCAGCCAAGGGCAGGGGGATACGCAGTATTTT,CASSQGQGDTQYF
-,TRBV20-1,few,TRBJ2-5,TGCAGTGCTACCCGGGGGGAGACCCAGTACTTC,CSATRGETQYF
-,TRBV14,-,TRBJ1-6,TGTGCCAGCAGCCAAGATGCAGGGGTGGGCTATAATTCACCCCTCCACTTT,CASSQDAGVGYNSPLHF
TRBD1,TRBV6-1,few,TRBJ1-6,TGTGCCAGCAGGAGGGACAGGGGAAATTCACCCCTCCACTTT,CASRRDRGNSPLHF
-,TRBV9,once,TRBJ1-5,TGTGCCAGCAGCTCATCACCGGGGGGCGATCAGCCCCAGCATTTT,CASSSSPGGDQPQHF
TRBD1,TRBV19,few,TRBJ2-3,TGTGCCAGTAGTGCACAGGGGGCCACAGATACGCAGTATTTT,CASSAQGATDTQYF
TRBD2,TRBV6-4,-,TRBJ2-1,TGTGCCACTTTACTTGGCGGGGGAAGCAATGAGCAGTTCTTC,CATLLGGGSNEQFF